This TCR beta chain appears in the sequencing data of a study of T cell repertoires in cytomegalovirus infection. Study-wide context: An indication of both CMV infection and matching HLA type came from public TCR beta signatures.

TCRdb called the reads again in MiXCR, with one record for every CDR3 protein. The data hold more than 200,000 distinct CDR3 sequences, with roughly 10% observed a single time. This clonotype has a count of ten or more. The target antigen is unknown. Study observations and caveats: People with CMV and the relevant HLA were identified by cumulative public TCR beta family frequency. Dominating the ex vivo response were HLA-C-restricted CMV-specific TCR beta clonotypes.

The V segment lost 4 bases and the J segment 2 bases; nucleotides outside the gene matches: 6. Germline CDR1 and CDR2: MNHEY and SVGAGI. The CDR3 runs 15 residues. The rearrangement uses TRBV6-5 and TRBJ1-2; TRBD1 aligns across 8 bases. The source is a human donor in good health (CMV status not recorded). Some clones in this sample may be carry-over from other donors' samples. The specimen sequenced was PBMCs. The CDR3 region has the DNA TGTGCCAGCAGTTCTTATACAGGGGGAAACTATGGCTACACCTTC. Its protein product is CASSSYTGGNYGYTF.